Listed here are 20 T cell receptor beta chains from one sample, sequenced in a study of T-cell reconstitution after alpha-beta-depleted transplantation in children. Unique molecular identifiers were built into the TCRbeta library. TCRdb reanalysed the PCR reads using MiXCR and keeps one entry per CDR3 protein. In the table there are over 400,000 distinct CDR3 sequences, over 40% of which are singletons. The sequencing here drew on PBMCs, taken before TCRalphabeta/CD19-depleted stem cell transplant. Receptor source: a girl aged 2 to 10 with aplastic anemia, due to receive a stem cell transplant.

This chain joins TRBV29-1 and TRBJ1-1; D remains ambiguous. Trimming removed 7 bases at V and 6 bases at J, with 9 bases between. The CDR3 is made up of 10 amino acids. Germline V gene sequence: CDR1 SQVTM, CDR2 ANQGSEA. The CDR3 loop is CSALNSEAFF. The CDR3 DNA sequence: TGCAGCGCATTAAATTCTGAAGCTTTCTTT.

The gene calls are TRBV5-1 and TRBJ2-7; 9 bases match TRBD2. V was pared by 4 bases and J by 3 bases, with 11 bases of the junction left unmatched. This CDR3 has 16 amino acids. CDR1 and CDR2 from the germline V gene are SGHRS and YFSETQ. Here the CDR3 reads CASSLRGGGRDYEQYF. The CDR3 coding sequence is TGCGCCAGCAGCCTCCGGGGTGGCGGGAGGGACTACGAGCAGTACTTC.

This clonotype was seen ten or more times. The rearrangement uses TRBV5-1 and TRBJ2-5; a possible D gene is TRBD1 (6 bases). Germline values: CDR1 SGHRS, CDR2 YFSETQ. The CDR3 is 14 residues long. V was clipped by 4 bases and J by 3 bases, with 13 bases between them. DNA for the CDR3: TGCGCCAGCAGCGAACAGGGTGGGAAAGAGACCCAGTACTTC. This sequence encodes CASSEQGGKETQYF.

J is TRBJ2-4 and V is TRBV7-2; 9 bases align to TRBD1. The CDR3 is made up of 13 amino acids. Losses at the gene ends were 4 bases for V and 8 bases for J; bases not matched to a gene: 3. CDR1 SGHTA and CDR2 FQGNSA come from the germline V gene. CDR3 sequence (DNA): TGTGCCAGCAGCTCCGACAGGGGGGACATTCAGTACTTC. Translated, it gives CASSSDRGDIQYF.

The chain recombines TRBV28 with TRBJ2-7; either TRBD1 or TRBD2 may fit D (6 bases each). V dropped 2 bases and J dropped 0 bases, with 11 bases sitting between them. CDR1 MDHEN and CDR2 SYDVKM come from the germline V gene. The CDR3 contains 15 residues. The DNA of the CDR3 is TGTGCCAGCAGTTTACGGGGGCAACCCTCCTACGAGCAGTACTTC. This codes for CASSLRGQPSYEQYF. Together with reference TRBV28 and TRBJ2-7, the CDR3 gives the full variable domain: DVKVTQSSRYLVKRTGEKVFLECVQDMDHENMFWYRQDPGLGLRLIYFSYDVKMKEKGDIPEGYSVSREKKERFSLILESASTNQTSMYLCASSLRGQPSYEQYFGPGTRLTVT.

This clonotype appeared a few times. This rearrangement joins TRBV7-2 to TRBJ2-7; no reliable D call. The germline V gene encodes CDR1 SGHTA and CDR2 FQGNSA. The V gene lost 3 bases and the J gene lost 4 bases, with 7 bases spanning the gap. The CDR3 is 12 residues long. The CDR3 spells CASSFDEYEQYF. The CDR3 nucleotides are TGTGCCAGCAGCTTCGATGAATACGAGCAGTACTTC. Combining the CDR3 with reference TRBV7-2 and TRBJ2-7 gives the whole variable domain GAGVSQSPSNKVTEKGKDVELRCDPISGHTALYWYRQSLGQGLEFLIYFQGNSAPDKSGLPSDRFSAERTGGSVSTLTIQRTQQEDSAVYLCASSFDEYEQYFGPGTRLTVT.

This clonotype came up a few times. The chain combines TRBV14 with TRBJ1-2; no firm D call. The CDR3 contains 15 residues. CDR1 is SGHDN, CDR2 FVKESK, per germline. V was pared by 3 bases and J by 4 bases, with 15 bases between. CDR3 residues: CASSQRRTWGYGYTF. CDR3 sequence (DNA): TGTGCCAGCAGCCAGAGACGGACCTGGGGCTATGGCTACACCTTC.

This clonotype was detected many times. The chain has TRBV12-3 or TRBV12-4 and TRBJ2-1, with TRBD2 matching over 7 bases. V lost 5 bases and J lost 7; bases outside the gene matches: 8. The CDR3 is 14 residues long. In nucleotides, the CDR3 is TGTGCCAGCAGTATAGTGGGAGGGCCAAATGAGCAGTTCTTC. Translated, it gives CASSIVGGPNEQFF.

This clonotype was counted only a few times. The rearrangement uses TRBV12-3 or TRBV12-4 and TRBJ2-7, with 12 bases lining up with TRBD2. The CDR3 is 15 residues long. Trimming at V came to 6 bases and at J to 6 bases, leaving 9 bases not matched to a gene. The CDR3 loop reads CASSVLAGGGSEQYF. CDR3 DNA sequence: TGTGCCAGCAGCGTGCTAGCGGGAGGGGGGTCCGAGCAGTACTTC.

V is TRBV7-2 and J is TRBJ2-7; the D is unclear. The germline gives CDR1 SGHTA, CDR2 FQGNSA. The V gene lost 4 bases and the J gene lost 5 bases, with 6 bases spanning the gap. The CDR3 spans 11 residues. CDR3 nucleotide sequence: TGTGCCAGCAGCTACCATCACGAGCAGTACTTC. Translation gives CASSYHHEQYF.

This rearrangement joins TRBV21-1 to TRBJ2-1. TRBV21-1 is shown as a pseudogene. The CDR3 is 16 residues long. The CDR3 DNA sequence: TGTGCCAGCAGCGTGGTGATGCAGGAGGCCTACAATGAGCAGTTCTTC. Its protein is CASSVVMQEAYNEQFF.

The chain has TRBV29-1 and TRBJ2-3; D unclear. This CDR3 spans 15 amino acids. From germline, CDR1 is SQVTM and CDR2 ANQGSEA. Trimming stripped 5 bases from V and 4 bases from J, with 19 bases between. CDR3 amino acids: CSVCRTPERADTQYF. The CDR3 bases are TGCAGCGTTTGCCGGACGCCAGAAAGGGCAGATACGCAGTATTTT.

This clonotype was seen a handful of times. The rearrangement links TRBV20-1 to TRBJ2-1, with TRBD2 matching over 9 bases. This CDR3 is built from 15 residues. The germline V gene encodes CDR1 DFQATT and CDR2 SNEGSKA (reference sequence). Losses at the gene ends were 5 bases for V and 6 bases for J; bases not matched to a gene: 11. The DNA of the CDR3 is TGCAGTGCTCCTCTTGGCGGGAGGGGAGGCAATGAGCAGTTCTTC. The encoded protein is CSAPLGGRGGNEQFF.

The rearrangement links TRBV12-3 or TRBV12-4 to TRBJ1-2; no definite D call. V lost 5 bases to trimming and J lost 2 bases, with 9 bases between them. This CDR3 comprises 13 residues. CDR3 in DNA: TGTGCCAGCAGTAAAACCGAGAACTATGGCTACACCTTC. Protein: CASSKTENYGYTF.

This rearrangement joins TRBV20-1 to TRBJ1-2, with 8 bases lining up with TRBD1. With 3 bases clipped from V and 0 bases from J, the junction kept 3 bases outside the gene matches. From germline, CDR1 is DFQATT and CDR2 SNEGSKA (reference sequence). This CDR3 comprises 14 residues. CDR3 region: CSARRQGTNYGYTF. DNA for the CDR3: TGCAGTGCTAGGCGACAGGGGACTAACTATGGCTACACCTTC.

This clonotype has more than one count but fewer than ten. The V and J genes are TRBV20-1 and TRBJ2-1, with 9 bases that match TRBD1. Trimming took 6 bases from V and 4 from J; bases not matched to a gene: 13. Germline V lookup: CDR1 DFQATT, CDR2 SNEGSKA (reference sequence). The CDR3 extends over 16 amino acids. The CDR3 loop reads CSAVPASGQGYNEQFF. The CDR3 coding sequence is TGCAGTGCAGTCCCGGCGTCCGGACAGGGGTACAATGAGCAGTTCTTC.

As for this clonotype: No conserved phenylalanine or tryptophan is present at the end of the CDR3, so a read error is the likely explanation. The rearrangement links TRBV28 to TRBJ1-6; 9 positions match TRBD1. The V segment lost 9 bases and the J segment 3 bases; nucleotides outside the gene matches: 9. This CDR3 spans 16 amino acids. Germline V gene sequence: CDR1 MDHEN, CDR2 SYDVKM. The CDR3 bases are TGTGCCAGTCAGACATCGGGACAGGGCTATAATTCACCCCTCCACCTT. Protein sequence: CASQTSGQGYNSPLHL.

This clonotype was counted at least ten times. This sequence joins TRBV29-1 and TRBJ2-2, with 8 positions matching TRBD2. CDR1 SQVTM and CDR2 ANQGSEA come from the germline V gene. The ends lost 8 bases at V and 6 bases at J; junction bases unmatched: 5. The CDR3 spans 12 residues. CDR3 sequence reads: CSIPGGAGELFF. CDR3 sequence (DNA): TGCAGCATCCCGGGGGGGGCCGGGGAGCTGTTTTTT.

The rearrangement joins TRBV18 to TRBJ1-5; D possibly corresponds to TRBD1 (5 bases). Germline V gives CDR1 KGHSH, CDR2 LQKENI. The ends were cut back, 2 bases at V and 6 bases at J, with 8 bases in the middle. This CDR3 spans 13 amino acids. This CDR3 reads CASSPGAGQPQHF. The CDR3 DNA reads TGTGCCAGCTCACCAGGGGCAGGTCAGCCCCAGCATTTT.

There are a few counts of this clonotype. This rearrangement joins TRBV29-1 to TRBJ2-5; D gene ambiguous. V lost 0 bases and J 5 bases, leaving 7 bases between the germline ends. CDR3 length: 12 residues. The V gene's germline CDR1 is SQVTM and CDR2 ANQGSEA. The CDR3 loop is CSVEDLGETQYF. The CDR3 DNA is TGCAGCGTTGAAGATCTGGGGGAGACCCAGTACTTC.